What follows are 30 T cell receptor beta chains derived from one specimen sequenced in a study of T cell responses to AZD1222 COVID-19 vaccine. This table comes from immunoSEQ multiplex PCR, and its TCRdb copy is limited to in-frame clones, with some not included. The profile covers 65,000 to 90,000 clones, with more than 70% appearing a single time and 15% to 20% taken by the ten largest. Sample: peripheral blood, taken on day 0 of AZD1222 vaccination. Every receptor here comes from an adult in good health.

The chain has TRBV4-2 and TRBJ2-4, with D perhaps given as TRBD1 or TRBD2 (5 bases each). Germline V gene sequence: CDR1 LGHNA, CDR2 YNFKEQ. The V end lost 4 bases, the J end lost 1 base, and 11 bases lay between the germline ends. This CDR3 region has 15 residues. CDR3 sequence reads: CASSPGREAKNIQYF. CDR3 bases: TGTGCCAGCAGCCCAGGGAGAGAGGCCAAAAACATTCAGTACTTC.

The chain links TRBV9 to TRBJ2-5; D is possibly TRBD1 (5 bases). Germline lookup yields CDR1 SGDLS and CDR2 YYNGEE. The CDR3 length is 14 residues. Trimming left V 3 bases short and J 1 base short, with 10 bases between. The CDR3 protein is CASSGQGLQETQYF. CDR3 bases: TGTGCCAGCAGCGGCCAGGGTCTCCAAGAGACCCAGTACTTC.

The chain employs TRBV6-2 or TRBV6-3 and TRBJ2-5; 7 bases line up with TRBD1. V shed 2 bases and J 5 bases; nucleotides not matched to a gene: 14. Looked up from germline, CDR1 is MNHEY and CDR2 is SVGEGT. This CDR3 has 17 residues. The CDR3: CASSYAGFTGEGETQYF. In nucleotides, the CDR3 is TGTGCCAGCAGTTACGCCGGTTTCACAGGGGAAGGGGAGACCCAGTACTTC.

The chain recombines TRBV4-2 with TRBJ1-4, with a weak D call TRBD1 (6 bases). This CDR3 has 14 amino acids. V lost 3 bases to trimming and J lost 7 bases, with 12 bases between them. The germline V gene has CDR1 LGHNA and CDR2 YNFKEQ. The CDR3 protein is CASSQRGAAEKLFF. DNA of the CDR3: TGTGCCAGCAGCCAGCGGGGGGCGGCTGAAAAACTGTTTTTT.

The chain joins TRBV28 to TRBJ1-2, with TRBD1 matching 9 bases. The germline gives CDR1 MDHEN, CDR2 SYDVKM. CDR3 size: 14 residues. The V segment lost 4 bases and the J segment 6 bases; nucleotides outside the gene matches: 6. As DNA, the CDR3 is TGTGCCAGCAGTTATGGTGACAGGGGGAATGGCTACACCTTC. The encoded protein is CASSYGDRGNGYTF.

The CDR3 is CASSFRTGSPDTQYF. The CDR3 bases are TGCGCCAGCAGCTTCCGGACAGGGAGCCCAGATACGCAGTATTTT. The chain recombines TRBV5-1 with TRBJ2-3, with 8 bases identical to TRBD1. Germline CDR1 reads SGHRS; CDR2 reads YFSETQ. Trimming took 2 bases from V and 4 from J; bases not matched to a gene: 6. This CDR3 has 15 amino acids.

In DNA, the CDR3 is TGCGCCAGCGGGACAGGGGAAGGTTTAGGCACTGAAGCTTTCTTT. As protein: CASGTGEGLGTEAFF. V usage is TRBV5-1 and J usage is TRBJ1-1, with 10 bases identical to TRBD1. CDR3 size: 15 residues. The germline V gene has CDR1 SGHRS and CDR2 YFSETQ. Trimming cost V 7 bases and J 4 bases; bases outside gene matches: 10.

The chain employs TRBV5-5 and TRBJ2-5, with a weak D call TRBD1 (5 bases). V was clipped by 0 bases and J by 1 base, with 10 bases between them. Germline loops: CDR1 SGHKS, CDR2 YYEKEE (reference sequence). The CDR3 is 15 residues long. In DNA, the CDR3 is TGTGCCAGCAGCTTGGTAATGACAGTCCAAGAGACCCAGTACTTC. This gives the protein CASSLVMTVQETQYF.

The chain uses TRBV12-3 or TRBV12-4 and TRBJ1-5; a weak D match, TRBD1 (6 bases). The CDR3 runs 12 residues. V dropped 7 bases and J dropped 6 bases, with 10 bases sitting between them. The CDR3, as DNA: TGTGCCAGCACCGAAGGGGGTCAGCCCCAGCATTTT. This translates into CASTEGGQPQHF.

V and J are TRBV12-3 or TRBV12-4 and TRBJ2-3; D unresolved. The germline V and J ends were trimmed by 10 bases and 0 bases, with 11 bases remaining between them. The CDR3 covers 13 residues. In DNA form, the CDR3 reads TGTGCCACACTCAGTCCCAGCACAGATACGCAGTATTTT. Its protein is CATLSPSTDTQYF.

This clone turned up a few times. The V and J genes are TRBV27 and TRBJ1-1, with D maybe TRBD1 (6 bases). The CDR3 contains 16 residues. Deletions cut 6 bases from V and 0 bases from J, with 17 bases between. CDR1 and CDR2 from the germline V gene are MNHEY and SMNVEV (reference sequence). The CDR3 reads CASRSRTVEMNTEAFF. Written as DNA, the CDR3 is TGTGCCAGCAGAAGTCGGACAGTAGAAATGAACACTGAAGCTTTCTTT.

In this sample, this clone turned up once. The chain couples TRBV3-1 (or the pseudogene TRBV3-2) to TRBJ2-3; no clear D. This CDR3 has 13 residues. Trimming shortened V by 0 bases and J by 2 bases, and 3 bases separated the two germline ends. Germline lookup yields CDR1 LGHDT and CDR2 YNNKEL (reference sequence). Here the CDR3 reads CASSQDDTDTQYF. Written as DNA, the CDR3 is TGTGCCAGCAGCCAAGATGACACAGATACGCAGTATTTT.

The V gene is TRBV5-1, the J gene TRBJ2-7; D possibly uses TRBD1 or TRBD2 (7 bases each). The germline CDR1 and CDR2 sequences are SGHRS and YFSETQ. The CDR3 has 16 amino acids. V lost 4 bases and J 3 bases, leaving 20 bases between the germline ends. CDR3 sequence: CASSGGGGDSLYEQYF. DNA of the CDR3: TGCGCCAGCAGCGGAGGGGGAGGGGACAGCCTCTACGAGCAGTACTTC.

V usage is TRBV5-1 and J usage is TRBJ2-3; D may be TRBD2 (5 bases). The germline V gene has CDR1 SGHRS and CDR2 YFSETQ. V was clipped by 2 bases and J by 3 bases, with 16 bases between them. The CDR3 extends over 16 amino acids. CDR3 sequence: CASSLASRVGTDTQYF. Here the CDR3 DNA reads TGCGCCAGCAGCTTAGCCTCGCGGGTTGGGACAGATACGCAGTATTTT.

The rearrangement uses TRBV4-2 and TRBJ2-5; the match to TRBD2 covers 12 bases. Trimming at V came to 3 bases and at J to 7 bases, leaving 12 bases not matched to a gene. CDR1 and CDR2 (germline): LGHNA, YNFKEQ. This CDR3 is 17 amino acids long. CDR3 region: CASSQMTSGGGTGTQYF. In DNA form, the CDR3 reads TGTGCCAGCAGCCAGATGACTAGCGGGGGCGGCACGGGGACCCAGTACTTC.

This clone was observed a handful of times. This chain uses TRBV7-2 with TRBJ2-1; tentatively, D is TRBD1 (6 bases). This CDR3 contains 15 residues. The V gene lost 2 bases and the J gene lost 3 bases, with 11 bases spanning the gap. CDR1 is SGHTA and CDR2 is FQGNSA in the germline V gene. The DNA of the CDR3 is TGTGCCAGCAGCTTAAGGACAGATCGCTACAATGAGCAGTTCTTC. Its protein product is CASSLRTDRYNEQFF.

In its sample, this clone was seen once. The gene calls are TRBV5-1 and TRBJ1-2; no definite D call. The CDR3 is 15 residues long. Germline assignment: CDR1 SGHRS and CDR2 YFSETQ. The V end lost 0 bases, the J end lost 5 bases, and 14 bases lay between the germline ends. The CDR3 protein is CASSLEVGLHYGYTF. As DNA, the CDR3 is TGCGCCAGCAGCTTGGAGGTAGGGCTGCATTATGGCTACACCTTC. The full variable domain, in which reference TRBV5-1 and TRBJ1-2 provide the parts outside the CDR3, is KAGVTQTPRYLIKTRGQQVTLSCSPISGHRSVSWYQQTPGQGLQFLFEYFSETQRNKGNFPGRFSGRQFSNSRSEMNVSTLELGDSALYLCASSLEVGLHYGYTFGSGTRLTVV.

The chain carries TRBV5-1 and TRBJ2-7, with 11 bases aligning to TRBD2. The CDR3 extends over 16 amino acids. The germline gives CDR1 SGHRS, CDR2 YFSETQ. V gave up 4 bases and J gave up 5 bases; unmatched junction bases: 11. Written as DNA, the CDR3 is TGCGCCAGCAGCGTAATCCCCGGGACTAGCGGTAACGAGCAGTACTTC. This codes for CASSVIPGTSGNEQYF.

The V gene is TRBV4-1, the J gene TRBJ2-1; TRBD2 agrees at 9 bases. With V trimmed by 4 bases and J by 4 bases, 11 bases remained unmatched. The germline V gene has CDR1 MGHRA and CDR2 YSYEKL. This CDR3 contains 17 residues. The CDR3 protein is CASSPVAGVDIYNEQFF. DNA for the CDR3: TGCGCCAGCAGCCCGGTAGCGGGAGTGGACATTTACAATGAGCAGTTCTTC.

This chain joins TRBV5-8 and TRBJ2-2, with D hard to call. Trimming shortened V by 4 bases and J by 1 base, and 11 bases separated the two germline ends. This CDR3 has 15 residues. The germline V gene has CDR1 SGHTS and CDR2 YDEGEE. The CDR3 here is CASSLGLLNTGELFF. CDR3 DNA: TGTGCCAGCAGCCTAGGGTTACTGAACACCGGGGAGCTGTTTTTT.

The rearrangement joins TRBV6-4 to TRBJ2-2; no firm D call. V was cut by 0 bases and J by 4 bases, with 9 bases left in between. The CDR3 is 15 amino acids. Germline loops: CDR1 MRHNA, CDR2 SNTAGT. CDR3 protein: CASSDSESSTGELFF. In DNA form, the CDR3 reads TGTGCCAGCAGTGACTCGGAGTCATCCACCGGGGAGCTGTTTTTT.

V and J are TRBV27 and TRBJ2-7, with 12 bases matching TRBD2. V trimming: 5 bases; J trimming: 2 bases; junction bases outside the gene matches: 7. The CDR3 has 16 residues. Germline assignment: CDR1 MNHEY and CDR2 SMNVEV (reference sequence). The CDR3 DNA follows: TGTGCCAGCAGTCACTTGACTAGCGGGAGACCCTACGAGCAGTACTTC. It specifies CASSHLTSGRPYEQYF.

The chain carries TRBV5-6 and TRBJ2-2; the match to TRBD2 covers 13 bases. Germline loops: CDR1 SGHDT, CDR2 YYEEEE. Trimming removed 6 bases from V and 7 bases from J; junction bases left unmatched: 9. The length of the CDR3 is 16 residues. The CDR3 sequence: CASTVGTSGTNGELFF. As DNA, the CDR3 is TGTGCCAGCACCGTCGGGACTAGCGGGACGAACGGGGAGCTGTTTTTT.

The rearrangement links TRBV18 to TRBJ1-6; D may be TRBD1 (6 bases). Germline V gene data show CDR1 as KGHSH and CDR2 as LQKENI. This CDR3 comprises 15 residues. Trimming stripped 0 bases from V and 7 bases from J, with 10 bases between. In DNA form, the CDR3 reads TGTGCCAGCTCACCACCGTCAGGGGTGAATTCACCCCTCCACTTT. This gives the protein CASSPPSGVNSPLHF.

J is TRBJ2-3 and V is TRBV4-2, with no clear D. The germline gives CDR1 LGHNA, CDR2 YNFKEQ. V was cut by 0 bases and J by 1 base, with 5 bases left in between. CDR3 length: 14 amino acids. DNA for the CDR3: TGTGCCAGCAGCCAAGAAGAGGGCACAGATACGCAGTATTTT. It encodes CASSQEEGTDTQYF.

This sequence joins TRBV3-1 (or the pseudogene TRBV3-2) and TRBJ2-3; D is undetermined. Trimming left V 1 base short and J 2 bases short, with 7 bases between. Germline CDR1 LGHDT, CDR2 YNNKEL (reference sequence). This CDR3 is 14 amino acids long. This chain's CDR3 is CASSQVGATDTQYF. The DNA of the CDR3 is TGTGCCAGCAGCCAAGTGGGCGCCACAGATACGCAGTATTTT.

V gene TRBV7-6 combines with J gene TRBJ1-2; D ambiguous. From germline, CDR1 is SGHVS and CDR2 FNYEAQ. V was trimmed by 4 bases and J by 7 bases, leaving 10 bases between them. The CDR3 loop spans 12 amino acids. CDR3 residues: CASSSGRAGYTF. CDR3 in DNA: TGTGCCAGCAGCTCAGGAAGGGCTGGCTACACCTTC. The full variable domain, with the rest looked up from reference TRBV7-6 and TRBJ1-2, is GAGVSQSPRYKVTKRGQDVALRCDPISGHVSLYWYRQALGQGPEFLTYFNYEAQQDKSGLPNDRFSAERPEGSISTLTIQRTEQRDSAMYRCASSSGRAGYTFGSGTRLTVV.

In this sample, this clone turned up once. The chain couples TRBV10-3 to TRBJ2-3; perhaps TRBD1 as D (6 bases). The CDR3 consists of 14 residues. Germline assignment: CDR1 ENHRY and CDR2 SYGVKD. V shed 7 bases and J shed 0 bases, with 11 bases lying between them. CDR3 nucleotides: TGTGCCATCAAGGGGGATTCTAGCACAGATACGCAGTATTTT. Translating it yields CAIKGDSSTDTQYF.

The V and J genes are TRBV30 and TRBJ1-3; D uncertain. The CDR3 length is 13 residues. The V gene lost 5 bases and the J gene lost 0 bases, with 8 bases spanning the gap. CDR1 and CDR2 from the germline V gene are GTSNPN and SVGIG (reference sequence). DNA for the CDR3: TGTGCCTGGGTTACAAGCTCTGGAAACACCATATATTTT. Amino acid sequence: CAWVTSSGNTIYF.

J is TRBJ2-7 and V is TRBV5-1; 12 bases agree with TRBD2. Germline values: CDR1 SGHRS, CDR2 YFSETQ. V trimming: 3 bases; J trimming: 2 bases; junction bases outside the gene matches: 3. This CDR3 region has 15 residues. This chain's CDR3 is CASSYGLAGTYEQYF. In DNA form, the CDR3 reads TGCGCCAGCAGCTACGGACTAGCGGGGACCTACGAGCAGTACTTC.